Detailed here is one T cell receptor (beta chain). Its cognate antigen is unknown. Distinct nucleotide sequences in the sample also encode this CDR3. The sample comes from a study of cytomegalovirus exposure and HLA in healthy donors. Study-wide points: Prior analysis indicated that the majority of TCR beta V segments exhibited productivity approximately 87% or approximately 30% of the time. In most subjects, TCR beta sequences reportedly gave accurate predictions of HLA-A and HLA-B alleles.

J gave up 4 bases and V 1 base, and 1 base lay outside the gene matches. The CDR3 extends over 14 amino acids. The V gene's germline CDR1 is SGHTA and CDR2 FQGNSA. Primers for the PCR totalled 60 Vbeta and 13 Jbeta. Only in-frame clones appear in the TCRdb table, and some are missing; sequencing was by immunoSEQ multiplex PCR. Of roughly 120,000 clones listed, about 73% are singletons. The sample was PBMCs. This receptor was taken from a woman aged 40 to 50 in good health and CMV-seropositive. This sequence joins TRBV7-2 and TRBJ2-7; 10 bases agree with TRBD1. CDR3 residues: CASSLGQGAYEQYF. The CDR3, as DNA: TGTGCCAGCAGCTTAGGACAGGGGGCTTACGAGCAGTACTTC.